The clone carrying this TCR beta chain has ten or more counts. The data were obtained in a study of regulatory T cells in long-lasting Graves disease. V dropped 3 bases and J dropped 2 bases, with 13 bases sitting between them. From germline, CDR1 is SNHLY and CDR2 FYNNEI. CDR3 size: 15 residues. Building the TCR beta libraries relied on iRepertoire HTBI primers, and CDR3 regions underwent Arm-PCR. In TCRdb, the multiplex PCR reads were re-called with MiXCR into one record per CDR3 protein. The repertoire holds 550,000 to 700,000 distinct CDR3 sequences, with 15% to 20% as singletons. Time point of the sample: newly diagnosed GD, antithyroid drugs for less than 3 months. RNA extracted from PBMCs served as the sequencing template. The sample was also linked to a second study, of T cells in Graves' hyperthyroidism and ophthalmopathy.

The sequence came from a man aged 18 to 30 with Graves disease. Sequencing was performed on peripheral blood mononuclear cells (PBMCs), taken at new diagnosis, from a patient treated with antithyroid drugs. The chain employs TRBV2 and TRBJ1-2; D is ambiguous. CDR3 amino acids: CASSDLAPKNYGYTF. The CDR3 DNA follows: TGTGCCAGCAGTGATCTAGCCCCGAAGAACTATGGCTACACCTTC.